Shown below are 16 T cell receptor beta chains from a single sample sequenced in a study of T cell changes during pregnancy in multiple sclerosis. TCRdb keeps only in-frame clones here, not all; method: immunoSEQ multiplex PCR. The sample lists about 70,000 clones, over 90% seen once, with 0.29% in the top ten. Here the sequenced sample was CD4+ T cells from peripheral blood mononuclear cells, taken after pregnancy. The receptors here all came from a female donor with multiple sclerosis, enrolled in a pregnancy study.

The chain couples TRBV5-4 to TRBJ1-1, with TRBD1 identical over 8 bases. The CDR3 is 14 amino acids. Looked up from germline, CDR1 is SGHNT and CDR2 is YYREEE (reference sequence). Germline trimming cut 4 bases from V and 4 bases from J; bases unmatched to any gene: 6. This chain's CDR3 is CASSPTGGTTEAFF. The CDR3 bases are TGTGCCAGCAGCCCAACAGGGGGAACCACTGAAGCTTTCTTT.

The chain links TRBV4-1 to TRBJ1-1; no clear D. Trimming shortened V by 0 bases and J by 8 bases, and 16 bases separated the two germline ends. This CDR3 is built from 15 residues. Germline CDR1 is MGHRA and CDR2 is YSYEKL. CDR3 nucleotide sequence: TGCGCCAGCAGCCAAGAAAGTGCGCGGGGAGGCGAAGCTTTCTTT. Translated: CASSQESARGGEAFF.

V is TRBV28 and J is TRBJ1-5; the D is unclear. CDR3 size: 14 residues. V lost 3 bases and J lost 4, with 10 bases in between. Per the germline V gene, CDR1 is MDHEN and CDR2 is SYDVKM. CDR3 in DNA: TGTGCCAGCAGTTTGAGAGGCGGTAATCAGCCCCAGCATTTT. Its translation is CASSLRGGNQPQHF.

The gene calls are TRBV14 and TRBJ1-1; TRBD1 matches 8 bases. From germline, CDR1 is SGHDN and CDR2 FVKESK. Trimming took 3 bases from V and 12 from J; bases not matched to a gene: 12. This CDR3 region has 14 residues. CDR3 amino acids: CASSHPGQARLTFF. CDR3 nucleotides: TGTGCCAGCAGCCACCCGGGACAGGCCCGACTGACTTTCTTT.

This chain uses TRBV2 with TRBJ1-5, with D possibly being TRBD1 (6 bases). Germline loops: CDR1 SNHLY, CDR2 FYNNEI. CDR3 length: 13 amino acids. V lost 4 bases and J lost 3, with 7 bases in between. In nucleotides, the CDR3 is TGTGCCAGCAGTGGACAGGTCAATCAGCCCCAGCATTTT. It is translated as CASSGQVNQPQHF.

V and J are TRBV9 and TRBJ2-5, with no clear D. Germline CDR1 reads SGDLS; CDR2 reads YYNGEE. Trimming removed 4 bases at V and 2 bases at J, with 9 bases between. The CDR3 extends over 13 amino acids. CDR3 loop: CASSRLEQETQYF. For the CDR3, the DNA is TGTGCCAGCAGCAGACTGGAGCAAGAGACCCAGTACTTC.

This chain connects TRBV6-5 to TRBJ1-4, with D uncertain. Trimming took off 3 bases at V and 5 bases at J, with 10 bases between the two ends. Germline lookup yields CDR1 MNHEY and CDR2 SVGAGI. The CDR3 spans 14 residues. CDR3 region: CASSYSGGNEKLFF. The CDR3 DNA reads TGTGCCAGCAGTTATTCAGGAGGGAATGAAAAACTGTTTTTT.

The chain is built from TRBV19 and TRBJ2-1, with TRBD2 matching over 12 bases. V lost 5 bases and J lost 6; bases outside the gene matches: 8. Germline V lookup: CDR1 LNHDA, CDR2 SQIVND (reference sequence). This CDR3 region has 16 residues. The DNA of the CDR3 is TGTGCCAGTAGTGCCCTAGCGGGGGGGCTTGTCAATGAGCAGTTCTTC. Translated, it gives CASSALAGGLVNEQFF.

Concerning this clone itself: The same CDR3 also results from other DNA sequences found in this sample. The chain links TRBV5-1 to TRBJ2-7, with 8 bases aligning to TRBD1. V gave up 4 bases and J gave up 2 bases; unmatched junction bases: 8. CDR1 and CDR2 (germline): SGHRS, YFSETQ. There are 15 residues in the CDR3. The chain's CDR3 is CASSPGTGVTYEQYF. CDR3 nucleotides: TGCGCCAGCAGCCCTGGGACAGGCGTTACCTACGAGCAGTACTTC.

The chain is built from TRBV6-5 and TRBJ1-5, with D maybe TRBD1 (5 bases). Germline lookup yields CDR1 MNHEY and CDR2 SVGAGI. The V gene lost 4 bases and the J gene lost 4 bases, with 8 bases spanning the gap. The CDR3 contains 13 residues. CDR3 in amino acids: CASSSHRNQPQHF. The DNA for the CDR3 is TGTGCCAGCAGTTCCCACAGGAATCAGCCCCAGCATTTT.

The rearrangement links TRBV7-2 to TRBJ2-3; 9 bases are a match to TRBD1. The CDR3 spans 16 residues. Germline loops: CDR1 SGHTA, CDR2 FQGNSA. With 1 base clipped from V and 7 bases from J, the junction kept 9 bases outside the gene matches. The CDR3 reads CASSLEGTGRTNTQYF. CDR3 nucleotide sequence: TGTGCCAGCAGCTTAGAGGGGACAGGGAGGACAAATACGCAGTATTTT.

This sequence joins TRBV5-1 and TRBJ2-1; 13 bases agree with TRBD2. In germline, CDR1 is SGHRS, CDR2 YFSETQ. The CDR3 loop spans 15 amino acids. Trimming took 4 bases from V and 8 from J; bases not matched to a gene: 6. The CDR3 nucleotides read TGCGCCAGCAGCCCCGGGACTAGCGGGGCCCATGAGCAGTTCTTC. Protein sequence: CASSPGTSGAHEQFF.

This chain links TRBV7-9 with TRBJ2-7, with TRBD1 identical over 11 bases. This CDR3 has 15 amino acids. V gave up 5 bases and J gave up 3 bases; unmatched junction bases: 6. Germline CDR1 SEHNR, CDR2 FQNEAQ (reference sequence). The CDR3 bases are TGTGCCAGCAGCCGCTGGACAGGGGGCCTCTACGAGCAGTACTTC. Its protein is CASSRWTGGLYEQYF.

About this clone itself: The junction departs from germline at one end; a sequencing error may be responsible. The rearrangement links TRBV10-3 to TRBJ1-1; D is possibly TRBD1 (5 bases). Germline V CDR1 and CDR2: ENHRY, SYGVKD. CDR3 length equals 15 residues. The CDR3 here is CAIRAGRARNTEAFF. The CDR3, as DNA: TGTGCGATCAGGGCGGGGAGGGCACGGAACACTGAAGCTTTCTTT.

The J gene is TRBJ1-6, the V gene TRBV7-2; D is perhaps TRBD1 (6 bases). The V gene's germline CDR1 is SGHTA and CDR2 FQGNSA. The CDR3 totals 15 residues. V was shortened by 4 bases and J by 6 bases, with 13 bases between the two germline ends. In DNA, the CDR3 is TGTGCCAGCAGCTCAAGACAGGTTTCTAATTCACCCCTCCACTTT. Amino acids: CASSSRQVSNSPLHF.

The rearrangement links TRBV5-6 to TRBJ1-5; D is uncertain. Germline CDR1 SGHDT, CDR2 YYEEEE. The CDR3 sequence is 14 residues long. The germline V and J ends were trimmed by 1 base and 1 base, with 6 bases remaining between them. The CDR3 region is CASSLYTSNQPQHF. In nucleotides, the CDR3 is TGTGCCAGCAGCTTGTACACAAGCAATCAGCCCCAGCATTTT. The variable domain in full, with the rest retrieved from reference TRBV5-6 and TRBJ1-5, is DAGVTQSPTHLIKTRGQQVTLRCSPKSGHDTVSWYQQALGQGPQFIFQYYEEEERQRGNFPDRFSGHQFPNYSSELNVNALLLGDSALYLCASSLYTSNQPQHFGDGTRLSIL.